The 20 T cell receptor beta chains listed next were all sequenced from one sample in a study of cytomegalovirus exposure and HLA in healthy donors (dated by TCRdb to the late 2010s). Libraries were prepared through the immunoSEQ multiplex PCR assay. The immuneACCESS repertoire file appears here via TCRdb, limited to in-frame rearrangements. These files lack a portion of the clones; in checked studies, under half of the deficit traces to unresolved V genes, and the cause of the others is not known. Here the sample has some 210,000 clones; over 65% occur a single time. The leading ten clones occupy around 5.5% of the sample. Sequenced sample: PBMCs. The receptor set was obtained from a woman aged 18 to 35 in good health and CMV-seronegative.

This chain connects TRBV6-6 to TRBJ2-3; D gene ambiguous. In germline, CDR1 is MNHNY, CDR2 SVGAGI (reference sequence). The CDR3 has 14 amino acids. Trimming took off 4 bases at V and 1 base at J, with 9 bases between the two ends. CDR3 bases: TGTGCCAGCAGTTCGGCGGATGGCACAGATACGCAGTATTTT. Residues: CASSSADGTDTQYF.

V gene TRBV10-2 combines with J gene TRBJ2-5; 8 nucleotides agree with TRBD1. The length of the CDR3 is 17 residues. CDR1 is WSHSY, CDR2 SAAADI, per germline. V lost 3 bases to trimming and J lost 5 bases; unmatched junction nucleotides: 14. Written as DNA, the CDR3 is TGCGCCAGCAGTGACGGGGAGCCAGGGGGCGATGGGGAGACCCAGTACTTC. Translating it yields CASSDGEPGGDGETQYF.

This sequence joins TRBV28 and TRBJ2-7; 7 bases align to TRBD1. V shed 5 bases, J shed 6 bases, and the junction held 10 bases outside the gene matches. The CDR3 contains 14 residues. Germline V gene sequence: CDR1 MDHEN, CDR2 SYDVKM. The CDR3 loop is CASSPRQGSPEQYF. The DNA for the CDR3 is TGTGCCAGCAGTCCACGACAGGGTTCTCCCGAGCAGTACTTC.

This chain links TRBV9 with TRBJ2-7, with unresolved D. V lost 3 bases, J lost 7 bases, and 14 bases lay in between. The CDR3 is 13 residues long. Germline-derived CDR1 and CDR2 are SGDLS and YYNGEE. The CDR3 coding sequence is TGTGCCAGCAGCGCACGGGTTAATGGGGAGCAGTACTTC. Protein product: CASSARVNGEQYF.

The gene calls are TRBV5-8 and TRBJ1-1, with D possibly TRBD1 on 6 matching bases. The CDR3 is 17 amino acids. Trimming cost V 3 bases and J 1 base, with 19 bases left between them. Germline loops: CDR1 SGHTS, CDR2 YDEGEE. For the CDR3, the DNA is TGTGCCAGCAGCTCAATCGACTACAGGGTTGAGAACACTGAAGCTTTCTTT. It specifies CASSSIDYRVENTEAFF.

This clone was counted once. The genes are TRBV7-3 and TRBJ1-1; tentative D call: TRBD1 (5 bases). Germline V gene lookup returns CDR1 SGHTA and CDR2 FQGTGA. The CDR3 is 16 residues long. The V end lost 5 bases, the J end lost 5 bases, and 21 bases lay between the germline ends. This CDR3 reads CASSLQTGYSWTEAFF. DNA of the CDR3: TGTGCCAGCAGCCTCCAAACAGGTTATAGTTGGACTGAAGCTTTCTTT.

The chain is built from TRBV29-1 and TRBJ1-2, with D unclear. The germline V and J ends were trimmed by 7 bases and 7 bases, with 16 bases remaining between them. The CDR3 has 12 residues. Germline V lookup: CDR1 SQVTM, CDR2 ANQGSEA. The CDR3 reads CSGLEGGGGYTF. As DNA, the CDR3 is TGCAGCGGCCTAGAGGGCGGAGGTGGCTACACCTTC.

V is TRBV5-1 and J is TRBJ2-3; D not certain. Trimming pared 0 bases from V and 4 bases from J, leaving 12 bases between. This CDR3 spans 15 amino acids. The germline CDR1 and CDR2 sequences are SGHRS and YFSETQ. CDR3 residues: CASSLGGVSADTQYF. The CDR3 nucleotides read TGCGCCAGCAGCTTGGGTGGGGTGTCGGCAGATACGCAGTATTTT.

The chain couples TRBV5-4 to TRBJ2-4, with D possibly being TRBD2 (6 bases). The V end was cut by 3 bases, the J end by 7 bases, with 20 bases between. CDR3 length equals 16 residues. CDR1 is SGHNT, CDR2 YYREEE, per germline (reference sequence). The CDR3 DNA reads as TGTGCCAGCAGCTCGCAAGGAGGGAGAGATAGGAACATTCAGTACTTC. Its translation: CASSSQGGRDRNIQYF.

The rearrangement uses TRBV27 and TRBJ2-2; D is unresolved. Germline CDR1 reads MNHEY; CDR2 reads SMNVEV (reference sequence). This CDR3 spans 13 amino acids. Trimming stripped 8 bases from V and 0 bases from J, with 7 bases between. In DNA, the CDR3 is TGTGCCAGCGGCCATTCGAACACCGGGGAGCTGTTTTTT. This translates into CASGHSNTGELFF.

This clone appeared a few times. The V gene is TRBV6-1, the J gene TRBJ1-2, with 7 bases matching TRBD1. V shed 6 bases, J shed 4 bases, and the junction held 11 bases outside the gene matches. This CDR3 spans 15 amino acids. In germline, CDR1 is MNHNS, CDR2 SASEGT. CDR3: CASRTGTSILYGYTF. Here the CDR3 DNA reads TGTGCCAGCAGGACAGGGACATCGATACTCTATGGCTACACCTTC.

About this clone: Other DNA sequences from this sample encode an identical CDR3 as well. The chain combines TRBV2 with TRBJ1-3; the D gene is possibly TRBD1 (5 bases). The V end was cut by 7 bases, the J end by 4 bases, with 8 bases between. Germline CDR1 reads SNHLY; CDR2 reads FYNNEI. This CDR3 has 12 residues. The CDR3 sequence: CASKGSGNTIYF. The CDR3, as DNA: TGTGCCAGCAAGGGGTCCGGAAACACCATATATTTT.

A single count supports this clone. The CDR3: CASSLGGRLITEAFF. The CDR3 DNA sequence: TGTGCCAGCAGCTTGGGGGGACGGCTTATAACTGAAGCTTTCTTT. This chain uses TRBV5-6 with TRBJ1-1, with D maybe TRBD1 (5 bases). This CDR3 contains 15 residues. CDR1 and CDR2 (germline): SGHDT, YYEEEE. The V gene lost 0 bases and the J gene lost 5 bases, with 14 bases spanning the gap.

The V call is TRBV5-6, the J call TRBJ2-7, with D unclear. The length of the CDR3 is 14 residues. V lost 3 bases and J 2 bases, leaving 12 bases between the germline ends. CDR1 is SGHDT, CDR2 YYEEEE, per germline. CDR3 region: CASSSLGQPYEQYF. In nucleotides, the CDR3 is TGTGCCAGCAGCTCCCTTGGGCAGCCCTACGAGCAGTACTTC.

V is TRBV9 and J is TRBJ2-7; TRBD2 is a possible D gene (7 bases). Trimming removed 4 bases from V and 2 bases from J, with 13 bases in between. The V gene's germline CDR1 is SGDLS and CDR2 YYNGEE. The CDR3 loop spans 14 amino acids. CDR3 sequence (DNA): TGTGCCAGCAGCTTAGGGGGGGCTACCTACGAGCAGTACTTC. Translation gives CASSLGGATYEQYF.

V gene TRBV28 combines with J gene TRBJ2-3, with D possibly matching TRBD1 (6 bases). This CDR3 has 15 amino acids. V lost 6 bases and J lost 3, with 16 bases in between. Germline CDR1 is MDHEN and CDR2 is SYDVKM. The CDR3 DNA sequence: TGTGCCAGCAGCCCCCGAGGGGGAAGGACAGATACGCAGTATTTT. Protein: CASSPRGGRTDTQYF.

The genes are TRBV27 and TRBJ2-3; TRBD2 matches 7 bases. CDR3 length equals 17 residues. Germline V gene lookup returns CDR1 MNHEY and CDR2 SMNVEV (reference sequence). The V gene end was trimmed by 3 bases and the J gene end by 3 bases; junction bases not matched to a gene: 12. The CDR3 nucleotides are TGTGCCAGCAGTTTTGATTTAGGGAGGGGAAGAACAGATACGCAGTATTTT. Its protein product is CASSFDLGRGRTDTQYF.

The CDR3: CASSSRQGTGNTEAFF. CDR3 in DNA: TGTGCCAGCAGTTCTCGACAGGGGACGGGGAACACTGAAGCTTTCTTT. V usage is TRBV13 and J usage is TRBJ1-1; 8 bases line up with TRBD1. The CDR3 has 16 amino acids. Trimming took 6 bases from V and 1 from J; bases not matched to a gene: 10. Germline lookup yields CDR1 PRHDT and CDR2 FYEKMQ (reference sequence).

V and J are TRBV27 and TRBJ2-7, with D maybe TRBD1 (6 bases). This CDR3 region has 12 residues. V lost 6 bases to trimming and J lost 2 bases, with 8 bases between them. The germline gives CDR1 MNHEY, CDR2 SMNVEV (reference sequence). The CDR3 nucleotides are TGTGCCAGCAGAGGGGGTCCCTACGAGCAGTACTTC. Its translation is CASRGGPYEQYF.

V gene TRBV6-1 combines with J gene TRBJ1-5; no clear D gene. V lost 3 bases, J lost 7 bases, and 13 bases lay in between. Germline loops: CDR1 MNHNS, CDR2 SASEGT. The CDR3 loop spans 14 amino acids. The CDR3 sequence: CASSETPSRQPQHF. The CDR3 DNA reads TGTGCCAGCAGTGAGACCCCCTCGAGGCAGCCCCAGCATTTT.